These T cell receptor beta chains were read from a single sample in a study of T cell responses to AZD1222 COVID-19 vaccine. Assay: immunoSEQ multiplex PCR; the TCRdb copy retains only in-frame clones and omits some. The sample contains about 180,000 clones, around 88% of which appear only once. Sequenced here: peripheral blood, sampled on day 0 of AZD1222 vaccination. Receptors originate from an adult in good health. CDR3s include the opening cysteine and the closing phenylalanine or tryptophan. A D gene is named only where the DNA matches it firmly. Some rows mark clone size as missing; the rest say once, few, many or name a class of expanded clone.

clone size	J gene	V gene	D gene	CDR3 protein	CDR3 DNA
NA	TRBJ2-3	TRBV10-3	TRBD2	CAIRGGEPFTDTQYF	TGTGCCATCAGGGGGGGGGAGCCCTTCACAGATACGCAGTATTTT
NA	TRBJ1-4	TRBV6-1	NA	CASSESGTLNEKLFF	TGTGCCAGCAGTGAATCCGGGACGCTTAATGAAAAACTGTTTTTT
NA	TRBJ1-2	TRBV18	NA	CASHRFNYGYTF	TGTGCCAGCCATCGGTTTAACTATGGCTACACCTTC
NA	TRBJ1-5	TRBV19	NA	CASSIGQYNQPQHF	TGTGCCAGTAGTATAGGACAGTACAATCAGCCCCAGCATTTT
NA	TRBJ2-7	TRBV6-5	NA	CASRPGLGPAYEQYF	TGTGCCAGCAGGCCGGGCCTTGGGCCCGCGTACGAGCAGTACTTC
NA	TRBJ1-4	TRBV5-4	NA	CASSSRKEANEKLFF	TGTGCCAGCAGCTCTCGGAAAGAGGCTAATGAAAAACTGTTTTTT
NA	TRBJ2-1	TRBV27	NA	CASWRQGPVDEQFF	TGTGCCAGCTGGCGGCAGGGGCCGGTCGATGAGCAGTTCTTC
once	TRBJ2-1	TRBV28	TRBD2	CASSLLAGGIGYNEQFF	TGTGCCAGCAGTTTACTAGCGGGGGGAATAGGGTACAATGAGCAGTTCTTC
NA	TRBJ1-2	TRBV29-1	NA	CSTLMGVGYTF	TGCAGCACGCTAATGGGGGTAGGCTACACCTTC
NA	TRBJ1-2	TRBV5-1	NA	CASSLDVQGLDGYTF	TGCGCCAGCAGCTTGGACGTGCAGGGATTGGATGGCTACACCTTC
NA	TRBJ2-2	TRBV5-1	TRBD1	CASSLETGEWGGELFF	TGCGCCAGCAGCTTGGAAACAGGGGAATGGGGCGGGGAGCTGTTTTTT